The clone carrying this T cell receptor beta chain was found a few times. At one end, the junction sequence differs from germline, possibly due to a read error. Methods used by the authors: Amplification from reference gene primers served as the basis for estimated nucleated cell counts. Assay: immunoSEQ multiplex PCR; the TCRdb copy retains only in-frame clones and omits some. That table supplies the V and J calls and clone size; D and trimming were determined from the DNA. Of hundreds of thousands of clones listed, around 80% are singletons. These data belong to a study of blood T cell repertoires in COVID-19. Study information: PBMCs, B-cell-depleted T cells, or T cells provided the cDNA or gDNA that made up the material.

The CDR3 is 13 residues long. Germline assignment: CDR1 SNHLY and CDR2 FYNNEI. What was sequenced was peripheral blood. This clonotype was obtained from a woman aged 45-65 years with acute or convalescent COVID-19. This chain links TRBV2 with TRBJ1-5; D gene uncertain. CDR3 bases: TGTGCCAGCGTCAAGGGAGAGAATCGGCCCCAGCATTTT. Encoded protein: CASVKGENRPQHF.